This TCR beta chain was identified in a study of identical twins. A universal primer site was added by template switching, and unique molecular identifiers were carried by the cDNA. Via MiXCR, TCRdb re-called the 5' RACE reads, giving one row per CDR3 protein. Among around 1.7 million distinct CDR3 sequences listed, 32% were seen once. J was trimmed by 1 base and V by 5 bases; bases with no gene match: 9. CDR3 length equals 16 residues. The germline V gene has CDR1 LGHNT and CDR2 FRNRAP. The sequencing sample was made of cord blood. The rearrangement links TRBV12-5 to TRBJ1-1, with 8 bases that match TRBD1. The TCR originated in a newborn girl in good health. DNA of the CDR3: TGTGCTAGTGGTCTCCGGACAGGGTACGGGAACACTGAAGCTTTCTTT. Translated: CASGLRTGYGNTEAFF. The full variable domain, in which reference TRBV12-5 and TRBJ1-1 provide the parts outside the CDR3, is DARVTQTPRHKVTEMGQEVTMRCQPILGHNTVFWYRQTMMQGLELLAYFRNRAPLDDSGMPKDRFSAEMPDATLATLKIQPSEPRDSAVYFCASGLRTGYGNTEAFFGQGTRLTVV.